This TCR beta chain was sequenced in a study of T cells in Graves' hyperthyroidism and ophthalmopathy. Overall study findings and caveats: Peripheral blood also featured most of the thyroid clonotypes expanded above 0.001. The model forecast ophthalmopathy, anticipating it by a median approximately 6.2 months before onset.

Amplified TCR beta CDR3 regions derived from RNA transcripts. First-round RT-PCR targeting the TCR CDR3 was performed with the HTBI primer set. MiXCR, applied by TCRdb to the multiplex PCR reads, yields one record per CDR3 protein. The data show approximately 530,000 distinct CDR3 sequences, with around 17% seen just once and around a sixth held by the top ten. As concerns this clonotype: Its antigen is unidentified.

The authors obtained PBMCs from 10 ml of fresh peripheral blood. This sequence originates from a woman aged 18-30 years with Graves' hyperthyroidism. Sequencing was done on a sample of blood.

CDR3 bases: TGCGCCAGCAGCCAAGGGCAGTTGCTAACTAATGAAAAACTGTTTTTT. As protein: CASSQGQLLTNEKLFF. The chain uses TRBV4-1 and TRBJ1-4; no clear D. Germline loops: CDR1 MGHRA, CDR2 YSYEKL. CDR3 length: 16 residues. The V end was cut by 1 base, the J end by 1 base, with 10 bases between.